This entry describes one T cell receptor (beta chain). Antigen unknown. Use of 60 Vbeta and 13 Jbeta primers characterized the PCR. Measured with immunoSEQ multiplex PCR; TCRdb has only the in-frame clones, and not every one. This repertoire shows approximately 140,000 clones, 65% to 85% found once; its top ten account for approximately 0.97%. The data originate from a study of cytomegalovirus exposure and HLA in healthy donors. Study observations and caveats: A later analysis found common viral pathogens apparently linked to several of the most significant clusters. An analysis that came later showed most CMV-associated TCR beta chains appearing HLA-restricted. It was reported in a later analysis that an Asian-associated ancestry cluster showed fewer N-insertions than the approximately 700-donor mean.

The clonotype comes from a man aged 18 to 29 in good health and CMV-seronegative. Sequencing was performed on PBMCs.

The CDR3 DNA sequence: TGTGCCATCAGTGACGGTTCACCCCTCCACTTT. This sequence encodes CAISDGSPLHF. V gene TRBV10-3 combines with J gene TRBJ1-6; no definite D call. The germline V gene has CDR1 ENHRY and CDR2 SYGVKD. The V end lost 3 bases, the J end lost 9 bases, and 3 bases lay between the germline ends. The CDR3 has 11 amino acids.